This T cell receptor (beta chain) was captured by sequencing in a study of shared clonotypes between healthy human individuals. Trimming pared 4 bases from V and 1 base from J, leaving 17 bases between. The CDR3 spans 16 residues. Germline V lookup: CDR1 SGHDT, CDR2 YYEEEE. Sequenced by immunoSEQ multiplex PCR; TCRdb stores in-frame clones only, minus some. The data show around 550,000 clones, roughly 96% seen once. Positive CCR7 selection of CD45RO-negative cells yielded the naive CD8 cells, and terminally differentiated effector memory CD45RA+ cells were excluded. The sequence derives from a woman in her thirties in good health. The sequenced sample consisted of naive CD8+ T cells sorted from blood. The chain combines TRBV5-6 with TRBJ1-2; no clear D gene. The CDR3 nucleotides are TGTGCCAGCAGCCACCCCACCGGGAATTTTAACTATGGCTACACCTTC. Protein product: CASSHPTGNFNYGYTF.